Following are 23 T cell receptor beta chains from one sample sequenced in a study of blood T cell repertoires in COVID-19. Assay: immunoSEQ multiplex PCR; the TCRdb copy retains only in-frame clones and omits some. Of about 72,000 clones in the sample, roughly 90% were seen once. Sequencing used peripheral blood. These receptors all come from a man aged 45-60 years with acute or convalescent COVID-19.

The J gene is TRBJ1-6, the V gene TRBV7-6, with D unclear. V gave up 0 bases and J gave up 0 bases, with 9 bases separating them. The length of the CDR3 is 17 residues. Germline V gene lookup returns CDR1 SGHVS and CDR2 FNYEAQ. The CDR3 spells CASSLAPPVSYNSPLHF. CDR3 nucleotide sequence: TGTGCCAGCAGCTTAGCGCCTCCAGTCTCCTATAATTCACCCCTCCACTTT.

Regarding this clone: Different DNA sequences within this sample yield the same CDR3. The chain links TRBV27 to TRBJ1-1, with unresolved D. Germline CDR1 reads MNHEY; CDR2 reads SMNVEV (reference sequence). The CDR3 has 14 amino acids. The germline V and J ends were trimmed by 5 bases and 0 bases, with 10 bases remaining between them. CDR3 nucleotides: TGTGCCAGCAGTCCTGGACTATTGAACACTGAAGCTTTCTTT. Its translation: CASSPGLLNTEAFF.

In DNA form, the CDR3 reads TGTGCCAGCAGCTTTCTCCTCGGGAATTCATATGGCTACACCTTC. Its protein product is CASSFLLGNSYGYTF. This chain links TRBV5-4 with TRBJ1-2, with no clear D. There are 15 residues in the CDR3. CDR1 is SGHNT, CDR2 YYREEE, per germline (reference sequence). Trimming left V 2 bases short and J 5 bases short, with 16 bases between.

This clone was found a few times. The V gene is TRBV5-4, the J gene TRBJ2-7; 8 bases fit TRBD1. Germline lookup yields CDR1 SGHNT and CDR2 YYREEE (reference sequence). With 1 base clipped from V and 1 base from J, the junction kept 4 bases outside the gene matches. The CDR3 totals 15 residues. The CDR3 nucleotides read TGTGCCAGCAGCTTGCTCCACAGGGGGTCCTACGAGCAGTACTTC. Amino acid sequence: CASSLLHRGSYEQYF.

The V and J genes are TRBV11-2 and TRBJ1-4; 9 nucleotides match TRBD1. Germline V gives CDR1 SGHAT, CDR2 FQNNGV. J was trimmed by 4 bases and V by 1 base; bases with no gene match: 1. CDR3 length: 15 residues. The DNA of the CDR3 is TGTGCCAGCAGCTTAGGGGGACAGGGTAATGAAAAACTGTTTTTT. Amino acid sequence: CASSLGGQGNEKLFF. The whole variable domain, remainder taken from reference TRBV11-2 and TRBJ1-4, is EAGVAQSPRYKIIEKRQSVAFWCNPISGHATLYWYQQILGQGPKLLIQFQNNGVVDDSQLPKDRFSAERLKGVDSTLKIQPAKLEDSAVYLCASSLGGQGNEKLFFGSGTQLSVL.

This sequence joins TRBV12-5 and TRBJ2-7, with D possibly TRBD1 on 6 matching bases. The CDR3 length is 15 residues. Trimming shortened V by 3 bases and J by 5 bases, and 17 bases separated the two germline ends. CDR1 is LGHNT and CDR2 is FRNRAP in the germline V gene. CDR3 region: CASGFLKSGVNEQYF. For the CDR3, the DNA is TGTGCTAGTGGTTTTCTCAAATCAGGGGTAAACGAGCAGTACTTC.

This chain connects TRBV18 to TRBJ2-5, with 8 bases aligning to TRBD1. Germline assignment: CDR1 KGHSH and CDR2 LQKENI. The V segment lost 4 bases and the J segment 4 bases; nucleotides outside the gene matches: 5. The CDR3 is 14 residues long. The CDR3 is CASSLQGARETQYF. The CDR3, as DNA: TGTGCCAGCTCACTTCAGGGGGCGCGAGAGACCCAGTACTTC.

This chain connects TRBV6-5 to TRBJ2-2, with TRBD1 matching 7 bases. The CDR3 spans 14 residues. CDR1 is MNHEY and CDR2 is SVGAGI in the germline V gene. With 2 bases clipped from V and 3 bases from J, the junction kept 0 bases outside the gene matches. CDR3 bases: TGTGCCAGCAGTTACGGGACAGACACCGGGGAGCTGTTTTTT. Its translation: CASSYGTDTGELFF.

CDR3 sequence (DNA): TGCAGCGCTGGACAGAACTCTGGAAACACCATATATTTT. Its translation: CSAGQNSGNTIYF. This chain connects TRBV29-1 to TRBJ1-3, with a tentative D call TRBD1 (6 bases). CDR1 SQVTM and CDR2 ANQGSEA come from the germline V gene. This CDR3 spans 13 amino acids. V was cut by 7 bases and J by 0 bases, with 10 bases left in between.

CDR3 protein: CASSVQGAYEQYF. CDR3 nucleotides: TGTGCCAGCAGCGTCCAGGGGGCCTACGAGCAGTACTTC. The V call is TRBV13, the J call TRBJ2-7, with TRBD1 identical over 7 bases. With 5 bases clipped from V and 2 bases from J, the junction kept 3 bases outside the gene matches. CDR3 length: 13 amino acids. The germline V gene encodes CDR1 PRHDT and CDR2 FYEKMQ (reference sequence). The variable domain in full, completed from reference TRBV13 and TRBJ2-7, reads AAGVIQSPRHLIKEKRETATLKCYPIPRHDTVYWYQQGPGQDPQFLISFYEKMQSDKGSIPDRFSAQQFSDYHSELNMSSLELGDSALYFCASSVQGAYEQYFGPGTRLTVT.

The chain couples TRBV19 to TRBJ1-5; 9 nucleotides line up with TRBD1. CDR3 length equals 17 residues. Germline values: CDR1 LNHDA, CDR2 SQIVND (reference sequence). V shed 3 bases and J 4 bases; nucleotides not matched to a gene: 10. CDR3 sequence reads: CASSIRQGGNGNQPQHF. The CDR3 nucleotides are TGTGCCAGTAGTATCCGACAGGGGGGTAATGGTAATCAGCCCCAGCATTTT.

The chain links TRBV7-9 to TRBJ2-5, with 8 nucleotides matching TRBD1. Unmatched junction bases numbered 6, after V lost 1 base and J lost 5 bases. The CDR3 contains 15 residues. In germline, CDR1 is SEHNR, CDR2 FQNEAQ (reference sequence). The CDR3 DNA sequence: TGTGCCAGCAGCTTAGGACCAGGGGGCGGTGAGACCCAGTACTTC. Translating it yields CASSLGPGGGETQYF.

The chain links TRBV4-2 to TRBJ1-2; D uncertain. The CDR3 contains 15 residues. V dropped 5 bases and J dropped 3 bases, with 16 bases sitting between them. Germline V gives CDR1 LGHNA, CDR2 YNFKEQ. CDR3 sequence: CASSEQGGRDYGYTF. CDR3 DNA: TGTGCCAGCAGCGAACAAGGAGGACGGGACTATGGCTACACCTTC.

V gene TRBV6-2 or TRBV6-3 combines with J gene TRBJ2-6, with 8 positions matching TRBD1. V shed 5 bases, J shed 0 bases, and the junction held 6 bases outside the gene matches. Germline V gene lookup returns CDR1 MNHEY and CDR2 SVGEGT. The CDR3 has 17 amino acids. The CDR3 loop reads CASSHGTGRSGANVLTF. The CDR3 DNA reads as TGTGCCAGCAGTCACGGGACAGGTCGCTCTGGGGCCAACGTCCTGACTTTC.

The rearrangement links TRBV18 to TRBJ2-5; no reliable D call. CDR3 length: 16 amino acids. The V end lost 3 bases, the J end lost 2 bases, and 16 bases lay between the germline ends. Germline V lookup: CDR1 KGHSH, CDR2 LQKENI. CDR3 sequence (DNA): TGTGCCAGCTCACCGTTTTCTCCGGGTCCTCAAGAGACCCAGTACTTC. It is translated as CASSPFSPGPQETQYF.

This clone has more than one count but fewer than ten. Other DNA sequences in the sample encode the same CDR3. V and J are TRBV6-6 and TRBJ2-3, with a tentative D call TRBD2 (6 bases). V lost 0 bases to trimming and J lost 1 base, with 11 bases between them. This CDR3 is 16 amino acids long. The germline CDR1 and CDR2 sequences are MNHNY and SVGAGI (reference sequence). The CDR3: CASSYSGTGGTDTQYF. The CDR3 nucleotides read TGTGCCAGCAGTTACTCGGGAACGGGGGGCACAGATACGCAGTATTTT.

The chain has TRBV10-3 and TRBJ2-7; D is possibly TRBD1 (6 bases). The CDR3 is 12 amino acids. Germline V gene data show CDR1 as ENHRY and CDR2 as SYGVKD. V was clipped by 2 bases and J by 6 bases, with 8 bases between them. The CDR3 DNA reads TGTGCCATCAGTGAGACAGGGCGCGAGCAGTACTTC. Translated: CAISETGREQYF.

The chain joins TRBV2 to TRBJ1-3; possible D gene TRBD1, 5 bases. The CDR3 is 15 amino acids. The V gene's germline CDR1 is SNHLY and CDR2 FYNNEI. V lost 4 bases to trimming and J lost 2 bases, with 12 bases between them. In nucleotides, the CDR3 is TGTGCCAGCAGTGGGGGGGAGAGTCCTGGAAACACCATATATTTT. Translating gives CASSGGESPGNTIYF.

The chain couples TRBV29-1 to TRBJ1-2; D possibly corresponds to TRBD1 (5 bases). Trimming left V 2 bases short and J 8 bases short, with 15 bases between. Germline V gene sequence: CDR1 SQVTM, CDR2 ANQGSEA. The CDR3 extends over 13 amino acids. In DNA, the CDR3 is TGCAGCGTTGAACCCCAGACGGGGGAAGGCTACACCTTC. Translated: CSVEPQTGEGYTF.

The V gene is TRBV11-2, the J gene TRBJ2-1; 8 nucleotides align to TRBD2. The V and J ends lost 3 bases and 1 base, in that order; junction bases with no gene match: 2. The CDR3 length is 15 residues. The germline gives CDR1 SGHAT, CDR2 FQNNGV. CDR3: CASSFSGGSYNEQFF. CDR3 DNA: TGTGCCAGCAGCTTCAGCGGGGGTTCCTACAATGAGCAGTTCTTC.

The rearrangement uses TRBV29-1 and TRBJ1-2, with no clear D. CDR3 length: 11 amino acids. Germline-derived CDR1 and CDR2 are SQVTM and ANQGSEA. Trimming stripped 4 bases from V and 7 bases from J, with 10 bases between. In nucleotides, the CDR3 is TGCAGCGTTGGAGACCCCCTTGGCTACACCTTC. Translated, it gives CSVGDPLGYTF.

The chain employs TRBV5-6 and TRBJ2-3, with a possible D match to TRBD2 (5 bases). V was trimmed by 0 bases and J by 6 bases, leaving 5 bases between them. This CDR3 contains 12 residues. Germline V lookup: CDR1 SGHDT, CDR2 YYEEEE. CDR3 bases: TGTGCCAGCAGCTTGGGAGGGGATACGCAGTATTTT. Amino acid sequence: CASSLGGDTQYF.

The genes are TRBV10-1 and TRBJ1-6; no reliable D call. The CDR3 loop spans 14 amino acids. The germline V gene encodes CDR1 WNHNN and CDR2 SYGVQD (reference sequence). The germline V and J ends were trimmed by 8 bases and 7 bases, with 15 bases remaining between them. The chain's CDR3 is CASQDGGVNSPLHF. In nucleotides, the CDR3 is TGCGCCAGCCAGGACGGAGGTGTAAATTCACCCCTCCACTTT.